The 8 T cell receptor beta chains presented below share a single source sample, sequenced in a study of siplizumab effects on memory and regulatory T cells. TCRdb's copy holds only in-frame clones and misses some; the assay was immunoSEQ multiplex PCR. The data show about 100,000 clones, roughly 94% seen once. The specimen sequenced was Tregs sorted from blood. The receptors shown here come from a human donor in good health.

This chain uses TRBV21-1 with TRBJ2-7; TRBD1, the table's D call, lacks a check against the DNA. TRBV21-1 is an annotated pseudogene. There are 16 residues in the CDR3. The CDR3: CASSSHKDRGVYEQYF. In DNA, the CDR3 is TGTGCCAGCAGCTCCCACAAGGACAGGGGAGTCTACGAGCAGTACTTC.

CDR3 DNA sequence: TGTGCCAGCACAAAACAGGGGGCGGGTGAGCAGTTCTTC. Translation: CASTKQGAGEQFF. The chain links TRBV27 to TRBJ2-1, with TRBD1 identical over 9 bases. Trimming removed 7 bases from V and 9 bases from J; junction bases left unmatched: 7. This CDR3 contains 13 residues. Germline CDR1 MNHEY, CDR2 SMNVEV (reference sequence).

This chain's CDR3 is CASSRQGAFAQPQHF. CDR3 sequence (DNA): TGTGCCAGCTCACGACAGGGGGCCTTTGCTCAGCCCCAGCATTTT. The chain combines TRBV18 with TRBJ1-5; 10 bases match TRBD1. The CDR3 is made up of 15 amino acids. Trimming cost V 4 bases and J 6 bases; bases outside gene matches: 6. CDR1 and CDR2 (germline): KGHSH, LQKENI.

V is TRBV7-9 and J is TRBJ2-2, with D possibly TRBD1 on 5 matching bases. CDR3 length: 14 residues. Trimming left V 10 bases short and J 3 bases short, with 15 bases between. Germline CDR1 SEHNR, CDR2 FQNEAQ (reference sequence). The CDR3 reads CANRIRVDTGELFF. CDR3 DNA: TGTGCCAACAGGATCAGGGTCGACACCGGGGAGCTGTTTTTT.

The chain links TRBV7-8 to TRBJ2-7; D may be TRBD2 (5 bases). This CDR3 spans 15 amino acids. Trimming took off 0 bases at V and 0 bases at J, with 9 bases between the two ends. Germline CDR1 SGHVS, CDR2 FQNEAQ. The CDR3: CASSLAAGGSYEQYF. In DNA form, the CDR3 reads TGTGCCAGCAGCTTAGCGGCAGGAGGCTCCTACGAGCAGTACTTC.

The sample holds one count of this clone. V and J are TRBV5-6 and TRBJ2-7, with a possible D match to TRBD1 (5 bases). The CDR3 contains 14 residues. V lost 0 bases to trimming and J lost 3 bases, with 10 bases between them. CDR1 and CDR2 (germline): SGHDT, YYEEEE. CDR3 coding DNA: TGTGCCAGCAGCTTGGGCGCCAGGGTCTACGAGCAGTACTTC. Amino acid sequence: CASSLGARVYEQYF.

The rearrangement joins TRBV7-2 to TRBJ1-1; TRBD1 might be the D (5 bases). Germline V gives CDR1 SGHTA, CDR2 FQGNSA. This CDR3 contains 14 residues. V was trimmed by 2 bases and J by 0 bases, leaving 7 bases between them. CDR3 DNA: TGTGCCAGCAGCTTACAGGGTTTGAACACTGAAGCTTTCTTT. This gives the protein CASSLQGLNTEAFF.

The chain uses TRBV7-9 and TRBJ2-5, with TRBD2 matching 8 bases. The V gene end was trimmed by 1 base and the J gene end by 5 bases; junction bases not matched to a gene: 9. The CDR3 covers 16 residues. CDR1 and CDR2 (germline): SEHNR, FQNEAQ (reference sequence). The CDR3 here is CASSLGGTRGTETQYF. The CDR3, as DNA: TGTGCCAGCAGCTTAGGCGGGACTAGAGGAACGGAGACCCAGTACTTC. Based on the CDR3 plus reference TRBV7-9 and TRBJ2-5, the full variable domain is DTGVSQNPRHKITKRGQNVTFRCDPISEHNRLYWYRQTLGQGPEFLTYFQNEAQLEKSRLLSDRFSAERPKGSFSTLEIQRTEQGDSAMYLCASSLGGTRGTETQYFGPGTRLLVL.